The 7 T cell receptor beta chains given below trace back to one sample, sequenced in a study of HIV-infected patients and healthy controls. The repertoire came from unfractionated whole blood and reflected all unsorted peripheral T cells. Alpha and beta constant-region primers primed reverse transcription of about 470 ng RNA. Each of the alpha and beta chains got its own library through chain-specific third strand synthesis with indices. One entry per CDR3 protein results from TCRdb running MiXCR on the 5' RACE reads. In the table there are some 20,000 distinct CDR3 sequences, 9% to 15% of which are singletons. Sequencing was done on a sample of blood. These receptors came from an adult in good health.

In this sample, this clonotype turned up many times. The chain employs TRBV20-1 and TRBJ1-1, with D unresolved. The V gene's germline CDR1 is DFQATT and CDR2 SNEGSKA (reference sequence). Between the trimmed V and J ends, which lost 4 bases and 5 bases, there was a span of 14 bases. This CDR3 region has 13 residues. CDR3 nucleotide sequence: TGCAGTGCTACCGGAGGCGGGAGGACTGAAGCTTTCTTT. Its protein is CSATGGGRTEAFF.

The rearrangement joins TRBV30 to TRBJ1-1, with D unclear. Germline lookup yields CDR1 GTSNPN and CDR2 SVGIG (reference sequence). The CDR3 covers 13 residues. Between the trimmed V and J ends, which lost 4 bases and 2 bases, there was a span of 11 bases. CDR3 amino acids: CAWTPLDNTEAFF. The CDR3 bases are TGTGCCTGGACTCCGCTTGATAACACTGAAGCTTTCTTT.

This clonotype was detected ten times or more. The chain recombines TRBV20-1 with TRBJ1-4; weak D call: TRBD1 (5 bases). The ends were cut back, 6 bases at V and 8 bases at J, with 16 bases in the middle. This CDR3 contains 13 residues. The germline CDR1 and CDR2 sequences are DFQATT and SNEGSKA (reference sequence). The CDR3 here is CSAPGRGPEKLFF. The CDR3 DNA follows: TGCAGTGCCCCGGGACGGGGCCCAGAAAAACTGTTTTTT.

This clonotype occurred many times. The DNA for the CDR3 is TGCAGTGCTTCTCTGAGGGGCCAAGCTAACTATGGCTACACCTTC. This gives the protein CSASLRGQANYGYTF. The chain employs TRBV20-1 and TRBJ1-2; perhaps TRBD1 as D (5 bases). Trimming left V 5 bases short and J 0 bases short, with 16 bases between. From germline, CDR1 is DFQATT and CDR2 SNEGSKA (reference sequence). The CDR3 is made up of 15 amino acids.

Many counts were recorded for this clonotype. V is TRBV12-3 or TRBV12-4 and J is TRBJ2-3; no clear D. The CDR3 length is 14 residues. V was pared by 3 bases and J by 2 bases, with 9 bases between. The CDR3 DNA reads TGTGCCAGCAGTTTTTTGTCTCTCACAGATACGCAGTATTTT. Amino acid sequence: CASSFLSLTDTQYF.

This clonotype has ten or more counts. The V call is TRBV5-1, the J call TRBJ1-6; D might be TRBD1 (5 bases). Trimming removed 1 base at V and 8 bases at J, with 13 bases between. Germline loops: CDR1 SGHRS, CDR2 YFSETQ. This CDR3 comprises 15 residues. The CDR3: CASSLTGDGDSPLHF. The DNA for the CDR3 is TGCGCCAGCAGCTTGACGGGGGATGGGGATTCACCCCTCCACTTT.

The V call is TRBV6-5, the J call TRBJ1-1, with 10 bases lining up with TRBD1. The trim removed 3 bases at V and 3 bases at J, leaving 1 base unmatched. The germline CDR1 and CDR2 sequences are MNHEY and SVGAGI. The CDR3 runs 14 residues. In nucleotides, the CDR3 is TGTGCCAGCAGTTATGGGACAGGGGACACTGAAGCTTTCTTT. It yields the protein CASSYGTGDTEAFF.